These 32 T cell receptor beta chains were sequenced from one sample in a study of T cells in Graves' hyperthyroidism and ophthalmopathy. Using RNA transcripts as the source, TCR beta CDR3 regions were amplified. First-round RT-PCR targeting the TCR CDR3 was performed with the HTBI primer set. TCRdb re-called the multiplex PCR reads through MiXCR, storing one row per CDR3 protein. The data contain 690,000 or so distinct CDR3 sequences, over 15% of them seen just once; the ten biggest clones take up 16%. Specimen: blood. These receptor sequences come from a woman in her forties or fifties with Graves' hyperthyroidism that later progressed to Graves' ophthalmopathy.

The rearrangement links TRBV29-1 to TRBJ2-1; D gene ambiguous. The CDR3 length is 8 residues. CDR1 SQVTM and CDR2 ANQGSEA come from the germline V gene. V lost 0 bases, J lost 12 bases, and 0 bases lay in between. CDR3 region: CSVEEQFF. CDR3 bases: TGCAGCGTTGAAGAGCAGTTCTTC.

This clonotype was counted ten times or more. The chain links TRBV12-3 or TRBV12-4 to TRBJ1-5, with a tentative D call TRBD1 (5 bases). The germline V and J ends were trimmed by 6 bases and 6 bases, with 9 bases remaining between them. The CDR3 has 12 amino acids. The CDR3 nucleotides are TGTGCCAGCAGATCTGGGGGTCAGCCCCAGCATTTT. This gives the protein CASRSGGQPQHF.

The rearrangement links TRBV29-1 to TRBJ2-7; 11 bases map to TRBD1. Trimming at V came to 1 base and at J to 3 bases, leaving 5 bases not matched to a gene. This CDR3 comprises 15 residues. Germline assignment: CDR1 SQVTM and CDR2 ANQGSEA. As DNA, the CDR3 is TGCAGCGTTGAAGCCACCGGGACAGGGGGCTACGAGCAGTACTTC. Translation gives CSVEATGTGGYEQYF.

CDR3 amino acids: CASPRGPGNTIYF. The CDR3 DNA reads TGTGCCAGTCCCAGGGGGCCCGGAAACACCATATATTTT. The chain carries TRBV2 and TRBJ1-3; 8 bases map to TRBD1. The V gene end was trimmed by 9 bases and the J gene end by 4 bases; junction bases not matched to a gene: 5. From germline, CDR1 is SNHLY and CDR2 FYNNEI. This CDR3 has 13 amino acids.

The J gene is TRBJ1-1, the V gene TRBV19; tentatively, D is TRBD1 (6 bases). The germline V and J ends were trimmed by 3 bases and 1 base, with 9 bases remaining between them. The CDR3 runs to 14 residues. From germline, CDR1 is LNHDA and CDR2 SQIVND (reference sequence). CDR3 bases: TGTGCCAGTAGTATCGGGGGCCGGAACACTGAAGCTTTCTTT. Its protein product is CASSIGGRNTEAFF. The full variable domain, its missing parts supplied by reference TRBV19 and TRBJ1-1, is DGGITQSPKYLFRKEGQNVTLSCEQNLNHDAMYWYRQDPGQGLRLIYYSQIVNDFQKGDIAEGYSVSREKKESFPLTVTSAQKNPTAFYLCASSIGGRNTEAFFGQGTRLTVV.

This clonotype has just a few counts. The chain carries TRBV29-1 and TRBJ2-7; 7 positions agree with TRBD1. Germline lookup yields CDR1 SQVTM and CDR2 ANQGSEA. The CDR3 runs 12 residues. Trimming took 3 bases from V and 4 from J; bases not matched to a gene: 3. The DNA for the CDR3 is TGCAGCGTTGACACAGGGGAATACGAGCAGTACTTC. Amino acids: CSVDTGEYEQYF.

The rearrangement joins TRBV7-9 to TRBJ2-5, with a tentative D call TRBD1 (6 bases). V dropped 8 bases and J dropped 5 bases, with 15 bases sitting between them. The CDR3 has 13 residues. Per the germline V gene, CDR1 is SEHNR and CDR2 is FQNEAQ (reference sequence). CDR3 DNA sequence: TGTGCCAGCGGCCCGGACAGCCGGGAGACCCAGTACTTC. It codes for CASGPDSRETQYF.

The CDR3 DNA sequence: TGCAGTGCTATGGACAGCGACTATAATTCACCCCTCCACTTT. Translated, it gives CSAMDSDYNSPLHF. The chain carries TRBV20-1 and TRBJ1-6; TRBD1 is a possible D gene (6 bases). CDR1 is DFQATT and CDR2 is SNEGSKA in the germline V gene (reference sequence). The ends were cut back, 4 bases at V and 3 bases at J, with 10 bases in the middle. There are 14 residues in the CDR3.

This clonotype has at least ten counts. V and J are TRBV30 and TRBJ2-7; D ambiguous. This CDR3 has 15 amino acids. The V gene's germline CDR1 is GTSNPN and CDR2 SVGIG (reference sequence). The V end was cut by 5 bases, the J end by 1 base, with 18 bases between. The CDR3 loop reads CAWDGPDRPSYEQYF. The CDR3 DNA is TGTGCCTGGGACGGACCCGACCGCCCGTCCTACGAGCAGTACTTC.

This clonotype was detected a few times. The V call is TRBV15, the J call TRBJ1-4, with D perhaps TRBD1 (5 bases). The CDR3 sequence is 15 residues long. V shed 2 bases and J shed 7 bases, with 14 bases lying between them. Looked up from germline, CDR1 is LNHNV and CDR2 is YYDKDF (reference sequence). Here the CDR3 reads CATSRRAQGGEKLFF. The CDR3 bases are TGTGCCACCAGCAGACGGGCCCAGGGCGGTGAAAAACTGTTTTTT.

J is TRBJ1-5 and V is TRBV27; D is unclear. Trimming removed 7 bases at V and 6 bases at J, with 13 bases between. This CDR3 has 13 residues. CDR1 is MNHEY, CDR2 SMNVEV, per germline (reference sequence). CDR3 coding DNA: TGTGCCAGCAAACCGGCGGGGAGTCAGCCCCAGCATTTT. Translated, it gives CASKPAGSQPQHF.

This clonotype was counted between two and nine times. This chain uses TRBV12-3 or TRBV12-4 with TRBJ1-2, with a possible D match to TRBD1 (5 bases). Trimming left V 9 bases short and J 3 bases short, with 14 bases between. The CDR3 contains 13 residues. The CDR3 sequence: CASSTGGHYGYTF. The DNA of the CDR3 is TGTGCCAGTTCCACAGGTGGGCACTATGGCTACACCTTC.

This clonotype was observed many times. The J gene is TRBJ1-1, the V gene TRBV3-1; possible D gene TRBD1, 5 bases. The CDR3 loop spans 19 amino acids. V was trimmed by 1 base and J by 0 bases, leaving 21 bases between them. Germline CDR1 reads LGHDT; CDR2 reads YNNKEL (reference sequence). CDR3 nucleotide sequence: TGTGCCAGCAGCCAAGGCTCTCAAGGGATTGGGACGATGAACACTGAAGCTTTCTTT. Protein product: CASSQGSQGIGTMNTEAFF.

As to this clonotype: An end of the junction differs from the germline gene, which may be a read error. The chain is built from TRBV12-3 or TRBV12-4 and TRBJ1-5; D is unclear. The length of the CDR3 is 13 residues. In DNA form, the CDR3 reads TGTGCCAGCAGCCAGGACGGCAATCGGCCCCAGCATTTT. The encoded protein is CASSQDGNRPQHF.

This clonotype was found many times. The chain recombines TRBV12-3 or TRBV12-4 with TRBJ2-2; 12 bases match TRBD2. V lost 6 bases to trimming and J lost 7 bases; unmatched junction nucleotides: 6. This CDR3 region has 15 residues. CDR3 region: CASSHGLAGHGELFF. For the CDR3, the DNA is TGTGCCAGCAGCCATGGACTAGCGGGGCACGGGGAGCTGTTTTTT.

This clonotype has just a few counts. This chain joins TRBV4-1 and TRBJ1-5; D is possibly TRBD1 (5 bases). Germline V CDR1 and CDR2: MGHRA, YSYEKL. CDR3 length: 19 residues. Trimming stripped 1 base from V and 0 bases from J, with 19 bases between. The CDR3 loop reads CASSQGWGPRPFSNQPQHF. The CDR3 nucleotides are TGCGCCAGCAGCCAAGGATGGGGACCCCGTCCCTTTAGCAATCAGCCCCAGCATTTT.

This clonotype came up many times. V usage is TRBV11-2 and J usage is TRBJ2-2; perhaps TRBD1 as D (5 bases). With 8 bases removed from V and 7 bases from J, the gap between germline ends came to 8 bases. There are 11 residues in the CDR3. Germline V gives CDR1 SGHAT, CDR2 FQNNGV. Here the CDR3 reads CASWGHGELFF. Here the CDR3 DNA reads TGTGCCAGCTGGGGCCACGGGGAGCTGTTTTTT.

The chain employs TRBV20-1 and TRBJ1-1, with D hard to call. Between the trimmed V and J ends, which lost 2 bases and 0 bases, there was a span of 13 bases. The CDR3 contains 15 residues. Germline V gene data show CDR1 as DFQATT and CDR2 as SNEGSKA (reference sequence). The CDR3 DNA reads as TGCAGTGCTAGACCCCTCGGAGGGATGAACACTGAAGCTTTCTTT. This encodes CSARPLGGMNTEAFF.

The CDR3 loop is CASSRTNNEKLFF. For the CDR3, the DNA is TGCGCCAGCAGCAGGACAAATAATGAAAAACTGTTTTTT. This chain uses TRBV5-1 with TRBJ1-4, with a possible D match to TRBD1 (5 bases). The CDR3 sequence is 13 residues long. Germline V gene data show CDR1 as SGHRS and CDR2 as YFSETQ. V was shortened by 4 bases and J by 4 bases, with 8 bases between the two germline ends.

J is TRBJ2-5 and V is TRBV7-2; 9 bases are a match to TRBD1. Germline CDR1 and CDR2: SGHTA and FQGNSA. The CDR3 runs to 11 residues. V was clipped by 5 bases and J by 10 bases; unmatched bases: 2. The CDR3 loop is CASSEDRGQYF. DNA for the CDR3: TGTGCCAGCAGCGAGGACAGGGGCCAGTACTTC.

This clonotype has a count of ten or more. The DNA for the CDR3 is TGTGCCAGCTCACCATTGAGGTCTCCAGGTCGTTCTTCTGAAGCTTTCTTT. Translation: CASSPLRSPGRSSEAFF. The gene calls are TRBV18 and TRBJ1-1; unclear D gene. CDR1 KGHSH and CDR2 LQKENI come from the germline V gene. V lost 2 bases and J 6 bases, leaving 22 bases between the germline ends. The CDR3 sequence is 17 residues long. The full variable domain, completed using reference TRBV18 and TRBJ1-1, is NAGVMQNPRHLVRRRGQEARLRCSPMKGHSHVYWYRQLPEEGLKFMVYLQKENIIDESGMPKERFSAEFPKEGPSILRIQQVVRGDSAAYFCASSPLRSPGRSSEAFFGQGTRLTVV.

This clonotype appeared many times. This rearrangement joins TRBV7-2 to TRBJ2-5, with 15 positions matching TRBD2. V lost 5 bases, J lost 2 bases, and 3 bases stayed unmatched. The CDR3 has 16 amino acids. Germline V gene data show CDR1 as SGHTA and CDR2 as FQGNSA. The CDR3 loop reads CASSLGLAGGQETQYF. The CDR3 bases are TGTGCCAGCAGCCTGGGACTAGCGGGGGGTCAAGAGACCCAGTACTTC.

The CDR3 region has the DNA TGCGCCAGCAGCCCCATAGGACAGCCTCGGGAAAAACTGTTTTTT. It is translated as CASSPIGQPREKLFF. The chain carries TRBV4-1 and TRBJ1-4; TRBD1 might be the D (6 bases). In germline, CDR1 is MGHRA, CDR2 YSYEKL. Trimming shortened V by 4 bases and J by 8 bases, and 17 bases separated the two germline ends. The CDR3 is made up of 15 amino acids.

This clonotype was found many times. The CDR3 region has the DNA TGTGCCAGCAGTGTCCCAGGACTGAACACCGGGGAGCTGTTTTTT. Its translation: CASSVPGLNTGELFF. The J gene is TRBJ2-2, the V gene TRBV2; TRBD2 might be the D (5 bases). CDR3 size: 15 residues. V lost 4 bases to trimming and J lost 1 base, with 10 bases between them. CDR1 and CDR2 from the germline V gene are SNHLY and FYNNEI.

DNA of the CDR3: TGTGCCAGCAGTGAATTGGCAGGGCCCTATAGCAATCAGCCCCAGCATTTT. It is translated as CASSELAGPYSNQPQHF. J is TRBJ1-5 and V is TRBV6-1, with TRBD1 as a possible D gene (5 bases). The germline CDR1 and CDR2 sequences are MNHNS and SASEGT. V was trimmed by 2 bases and J by 0 bases, leaving 14 bases between them. This CDR3 spans 17 amino acids.

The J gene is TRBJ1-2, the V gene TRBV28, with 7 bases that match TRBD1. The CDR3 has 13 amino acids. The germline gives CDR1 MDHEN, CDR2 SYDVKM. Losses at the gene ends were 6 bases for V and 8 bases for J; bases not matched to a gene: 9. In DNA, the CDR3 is TGTGCCAGCAGCCCTTTCCTGACAGGGGGCTACACCTTC. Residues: CASSPFLTGGYTF.

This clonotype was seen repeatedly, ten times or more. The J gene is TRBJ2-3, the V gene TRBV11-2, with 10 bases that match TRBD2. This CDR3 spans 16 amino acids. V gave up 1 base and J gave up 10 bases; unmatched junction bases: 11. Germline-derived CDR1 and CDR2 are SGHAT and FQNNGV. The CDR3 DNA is TGTGCCAGCAGCTTAGGTTTAAGCGGGGGGGCCCTCTCGCAGTATTTT. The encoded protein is CASSLGLSGGALSQYF.

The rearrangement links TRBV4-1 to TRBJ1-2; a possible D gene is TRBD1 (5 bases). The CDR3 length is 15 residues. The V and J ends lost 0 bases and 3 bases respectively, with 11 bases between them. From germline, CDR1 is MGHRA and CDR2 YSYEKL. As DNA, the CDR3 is TGCGCCAGCAGCCAAGAGGTAGGGGAAGACTATGGCTACACCTTC. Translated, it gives CASSQEVGEDYGYTF.

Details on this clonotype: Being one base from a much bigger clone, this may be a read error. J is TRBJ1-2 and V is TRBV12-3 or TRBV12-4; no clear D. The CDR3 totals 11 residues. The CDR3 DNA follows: TGTGCCAGCAGTTTTAACTATGGCGACACCTTC. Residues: CASSFNYGDTF.

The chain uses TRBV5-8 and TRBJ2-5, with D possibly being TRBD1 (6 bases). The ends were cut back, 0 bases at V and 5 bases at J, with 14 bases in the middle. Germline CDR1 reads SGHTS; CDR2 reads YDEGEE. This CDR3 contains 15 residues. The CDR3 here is CASSLVPQGRETQYF. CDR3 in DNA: TGTGCCAGCAGCTTGGTGCCCCAGGGGCGGGAGACCCAGTACTTC.

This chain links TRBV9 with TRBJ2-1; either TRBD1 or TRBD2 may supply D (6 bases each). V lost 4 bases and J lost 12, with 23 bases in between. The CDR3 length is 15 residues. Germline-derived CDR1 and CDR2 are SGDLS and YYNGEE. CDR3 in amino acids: CASSPGGGDTRWQFF. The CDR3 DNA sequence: TGTGCCAGCAGCCCTGGGGGCGGGGACACCCGATGGCAGTTCTTC.

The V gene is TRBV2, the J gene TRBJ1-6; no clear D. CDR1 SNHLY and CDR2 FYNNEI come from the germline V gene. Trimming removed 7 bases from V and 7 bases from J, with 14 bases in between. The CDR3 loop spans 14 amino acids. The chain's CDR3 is CASTRMEYNSPLHF. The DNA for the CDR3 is TGTGCCAGCACGAGGATGGAGTACAATTCACCCCTCCACTTT.